The rows below give T cell receptor beta chains drawn from one sample of a study of blood T cell repertoires in COVID-19. The method was immunoSEQ multiplex PCR; TCRdb's version includes in-frame clones alone and lacks a portion of them. This table holds approximately 76,000 clones, 90% to 95% found once. Sequenced sample: peripheral blood. These receptor sequences come from a human donor in a cohort sampled during active COVID-19. The CDR3 runs from the conserved cysteine through the conserved F or W. The D gene is left open where the match is weak. Expanded clones get a size class; other rows say once, few or many, or leave the size out.

clone size: NA; J gene: TRBJ1-1; V gene: TRBV27; D gene: NA; CDR3 protein: CASARGGGLTEAFF; CDR3 DNA: TGTGCCAGCGCCAGAGGGGGGGGGCTCACTGAAGCTTTCTTT
clone size: NA; J gene: TRBJ1-4; V gene: TRBV19; D gene: NA; CDR3 protein: CASSMGGKRKLFF; CDR3 DNA: TGTGCCAGTAGTATGGGAGGGAAGAGAAAACTGTTTTTT
clone size: NA; J gene: TRBJ1-1; V gene: TRBV10-1; D gene: NA; CDR3 protein: CASSESTGGGLKAFF; CDR3 DNA: TGCGCCAGCAGTGAGTCGACAGGAGGAGGTTTGAAAGCTTTCTTT
clone size: NA; J gene: TRBJ1-4; V gene: TRBV27; D gene: NA; CDR3 protein: CASSLAGSNEKLFF; CDR3 DNA: TGTGCCAGCAGTTTAGCAGGCAGTAATGAAAAACTGTTTTTT
clone size: NA; J gene: TRBJ2-7; V gene: TRBV4-1; D gene: NA; CDR3 protein: CASSQAPRQGGPYEQYF; CDR3 DNA: TGCGCCAGCAGCCAAGCTCCACGCCAGGGAGGTCCCTACGAGCAGTACTTC
clone size: NA; J gene: TRBJ1-2; V gene: TRBV28; D gene: NA; CDR3 protein: CASSLIGGLLGHQENGYTF; CDR3 DNA: TGTGCCAGCAGTTTGATCGGGGGGCTCCTGGGACACCAGGAGAATGGCTACACCTTC
clone size: few; J gene: TRBJ2-7; V gene: TRBV27; D gene: TRBD2; CDR3 protein: CASRNSGAIYEQYF; CDR3 DNA: TGTGCCAGCAGAAATAGCGGGGCGATCTACGAGCAGTACTTC
clone size: NA; J gene: TRBJ1-1; V gene: TRBV2; D gene: NA; CDR3 protein: CASSEARDPRDEAFF; CDR3 DNA: TGTGCCAGCAGTGAAGCGCGGGACCCACGGGATGAAGCTTTCTTT
clone size: NA; J gene: TRBJ1-2; V gene: TRBV12-3/TRBV12-4; D gene: TRBD1; CDR3 protein: CASSLTGGYGYTF; CDR3 DNA: TGTGCCAGCAGCTTGACAGGGGGCTACGGCTACACCTTC
clone size: once; J gene: TRBJ2-2; V gene: TRBV5-8; D gene: NA; CDR3 protein: CASSLFRGAGELFF; CDR3 DNA: TGTGCCAGCAGCTTGTTCAGGGGAGCCGGGGAGCTGTTTTTT
clone size: NA; J gene: TRBJ2-7; V gene: TRBV2; D gene: NA; CDR3 protein: CASSAGTPYEQYF; CDR3 DNA: TGTGCCAGCAGCGCCGGGACACCCTACGAGCAGTACTTC
clone size: NA; J gene: TRBJ1-1; V gene: TRBV4-3; D gene: NA; CDR3 protein: CASSQEYTQNTEAFF; CDR3 DNA: TGCGCCAGCAGCCAAGAGTACACCCAGAACACTGAAGCTTTCTTT
clone size: NA; J gene: TRBJ2-5; V gene: TRBV11-2; D gene: TRBD2; CDR3 protein: CASSLVYGGDRETQYF; CDR3 DNA: TGTGCCAGCAGCTTAGTCTACGGGGGGGATCGAGAGACCCAGTACTTC
clone size: NA; J gene: TRBJ1-3; V gene: TRBV4-2; D gene: NA; CDR3 protein: CASSQMTGTGGNTIYF; CDR3 DNA: TGTGCCAGCAGCCAAATGACGGGTACGGGGGGAAACACCATATATTTT
clone size: NA; J gene: TRBJ2-7; V gene: TRBV5-4; D gene: TRBD1; CDR3 protein: CASSSYRTGTEQYF; CDR3 DNA: TGTGCCAGCAGCTCCTATCGGACAGGGACCGAGCAGTACTTC
clone size: NA; J gene: TRBJ1-2; V gene: TRBV23-1; D gene: TRBD1; CDR3 protein: CARTGYGYTF; CDR3 DNA: TGCGCCAGGACAGGGTACGGCTACACCTTC
clone size: NA; J gene: TRBJ1-1; V gene: TRBV11-2; D gene: TRBD1; CDR3 protein: CASSSSGGAFF; CDR3 DNA: TGTGCCAGCAGCTCCTCAGGGGGAGCTTTCTTT
clone size: NA; J gene: TRBJ1-5; V gene: TRBV6-5; D gene: NA; CDR3 protein: CASGLTGQPQHF; CDR3 DNA: TGTGCCAGCGGACTTACTGGTCAGCCCCAGCATTTT
clone size: NA; J gene: TRBJ2-5; V gene: TRBV7-2; D gene: TRBD1; CDR3 protein: CASSLTGGQETQYF; CDR3 DNA: TGTGCCAGCAGCTTAACAGGGGGGCAAGAGACCCAGTACTTC
clone size: NA; J gene: TRBJ1-2; V gene: TRBV12-3/TRBV12-4; D gene: NA; CDR3 protein: CASSKTGQRGYTF; CDR3 DNA: TGTGCCAGCAGTAAAACTGGGCAAAGAGGCTACACCTTC
clone size: NA; J gene: TRBJ1-2; V gene: TRBV2; D gene: NA; CDR3 protein: CASSAFDSVPYGYTF; CDR3 DNA: TGTGCCAGCAGTGCTTTTGACAGCGTACCTTATGGCTACACCTTC
clone size: NA; J gene: TRBJ2-7; V gene: TRBV11-2; D gene: TRBD2; CDR3 protein: CASSLVGSGGVEQYF; CDR3 DNA: TGTGCCAGCAGCTTAGTAGGTAGCGGGGGCGTGGAGCAGTACTTC
clone size: NA; J gene: TRBJ2-7; V gene: TRBV5-5; D gene: NA; CDR3 protein: CASSLAPRPPLSEQYF; CDR3 DNA: TGTGCCAGCAGCTTGGCCCCCAGGCCTCCTCTCTCCGAGCAGTACTTC
clone size: NA; J gene: TRBJ1-1; V gene: TRBV28; D gene: TRBD1; CDR3 protein: CASRPYRGQTEAFF; CDR3 DNA: TGTGCCAGCAGGCCATACAGGGGGCAGACTGAAGCTTTCTTT
clone size: NA; J gene: TRBJ2-7; V gene: TRBV11-2; D gene: TRBD1; CDR3 protein: CASSPRPGQAFWEEQYF; CDR3 DNA: TGTGCCAGCAGCCCCAGACCCGGACAGGCTTTCTGGGAGGAGCAGTACTTC
clone size: NA; J gene: TRBJ1-2; V gene: TRBV5-1; D gene: NA; CDR3 protein: CASRSGSTGTYGYTF; CDR3 DNA: TGCGCCAGCAGGTCCGGTTCGACAGGAACCTATGGCTACACCTTC
clone size: few; J gene: TRBJ1-2; V gene: TRBV7-9; D gene: NA; CDR3 protein: CASSLTGQILYGYTF; CDR3 DNA: TGTGCCAGCAGCTTAACCGGACAGATCTTGTATGGCTACACCTTC
clone size: NA; J gene: TRBJ1-1; V gene: TRBV19; D gene: NA; CDR3 protein: CALQASMNTEAFF; CDR3 DNA: TGTGCCCTCCAGGCCAGCATGAACACTGAAGCTTTCTTT
clone size: NA; J gene: TRBJ2-7; V gene: TRBV6-5; D gene: TRBD1; CDR3 protein: CASRQQGPSLYEQYF; CDR3 DNA: TGTGCCAGCAGACAACAGGGGCCTTCCCTCTACGAGCAGTACTTC
clone size: NA; J gene: TRBJ2-7; V gene: TRBV7-9; D gene: TRBD2; CDR3 protein: CASSAPSGGAIGQYYEQYF; CDR3 DNA: TGTGCCAGCAGCGCTCCTAGCGGGGGGGCCATTGGACAATACTACGAGCAGTACTTC
clone size: NA; J gene: TRBJ2-7; V gene: TRBV7-2; D gene: NA; CDR3 protein: CASSLNAGNTYEQYF; CDR3 DNA: TGTGCCAGCAGCTTAAATGCAGGAAATACCTACGAGCAGTACTTC
clone size: NA; J gene: TRBJ2-7; V gene: TRBV7-9; D gene: TRBD2; CDR3 protein: CASGGGPYEQYF; CDR3 DNA: TGTGCCAGCGGGGGGGGACCCTACGAGCAGTACTTC
clone size: NA; J gene: TRBJ1-2; V gene: TRBV6-4; D gene: NA; CDR3 protein: CAKPPPLKLPLTYGYTF; CDR3 DNA: TGTGCCAAGCCTCCCCCTCTCAAACTGCCACTTACTTATGGCTACACCTTC
clone size: NA; J gene: TRBJ2-7; V gene: TRBV30; D gene: TRBD2; CDR3 protein: CAWRRTSGGDATYEQYF; CDR3 DNA: TGTGCCTGGAGGAGGACTAGCGGGGGGGACGCCACCTACGAGCAGTACTTC
clone size: NA; J gene: TRBJ1-6; V gene: TRBV30; D gene: NA; CDR3 protein: CAWSLSSGYNSPLHF; CDR3 DNA: TGTGCCTGGAGTCTTAGCAGTGGTTATAATTCACCCCTCCACTTT
clone size: once; J gene: TRBJ2-7; V gene: TRBV5-4; D gene: NA; CDR3 protein: CASSFGGGGYEQYF; CDR3 DNA: TGTGCCAGCAGCTTCGGAGGGGGCGGGTACGAGCAGTACTTC
clone size: NA; J gene: TRBJ2-3; V gene: TRBV4-2; D gene: NA; CDR3 protein: CASSPGHQITDTQYF; CDR3 DNA: TGTGCCAGCAGCCCGGGACACCAAATCACAGATACGCAGTATTTT
clone size: NA; J gene: TRBJ1-1; V gene: TRBV6-5; D gene: NA; CDR3 protein: CASVGHLNTEAFF; CDR3 DNA: TGTGCCAGCGTGGGACACTTGAACACTGAAGCTTTCTTT
clone size: NA; J gene: TRBJ2-7; V gene: TRBV5-5; D gene: TRBD1; CDR3 protein: CASSGHRGTPHEQYF; CDR3 DNA: TGTGCCAGCAGCGGTCACAGGGGGACCCCCCACGAGCAGTACTTC
clone size: NA; J gene: TRBJ2-7; V gene: TRBV28; D gene: TRBD1; CDR3 protein: CASSGQGRFEQYF; CDR3 DNA: TGTGCCAGCAGTGGACAGGGGCGGTTCGAGCAGTACTTC
clone size: NA; J gene: TRBJ1-1; V gene: TRBV2; D gene: TRBD1; CDR3 protein: CASSRDRMNTEAFF; CDR3 DNA: TGTGCCAGCAGTAGGGACAGAATGAACACTGAAGCTTTCTTT
clone size: NA; J gene: TRBJ1-2; V gene: TRBV5-6; D gene: NA; CDR3 protein: CASSPLGWGRAYTNYGYTF; CDR3 DNA: TGTGCCAGCAGCCCTCTAGGGTGGGGGAGGGCCTACACTAACTATGGCTACACCTTC
clone size: NA; J gene: TRBJ1-1; V gene: TRBV6-2/TRBV6-3; D gene: NA; CDR3 protein: CASSYGQGTEAFF; CDR3 DNA: TGTGCCAGCAGTTACGGGCAGGGGACTGAAGCTTTCTTT
clone size: once; J gene: TRBJ1-1; V gene: TRBV11-3; D gene: TRBD1; CDR3 protein: CASSRQGTEAFF; CDR3 DNA: TGTGCCAGCAGCCGACAGGGCACTGAAGCTTTCTTT
clone size: few; J gene: TRBJ1-2; V gene: TRBV30; D gene: NA; CDR3 protein: CAFRSGGYTF; CDR3 DNA: TGTGCCTTCCGATCCGGGGGCTACACCTTC
clone size: NA; J gene: TRBJ2-7; V gene: TRBV2; D gene: TRBD2; CDR3 protein: CASSETSGAREQYF; CDR3 DNA: TGTGCCAGCAGTGAAACTAGCGGGGCCCGGGAGCAGTACTTC
clone size: NA; J gene: TRBJ2-3; V gene: TRBV7-3; D gene: TRBD1; CDR3 protein: CASSLTGQGAGTDTQYF; CDR3 DNA: TGTGCCAGCAGCTTAACGGGACAGGGGGCAGGCACAGATACGCAGTATTTT
clone size: NA; J gene: TRBJ2-7; V gene: TRBV5-4; D gene: NA; CDR3 protein: CASSLDRVHEQYF; CDR3 DNA: TGTGCCAGCAGCTTGGACAGGGTCCACGAGCAGTACTTC
clone size: NA; J gene: TRBJ1-3; V gene: TRBV27; D gene: NA; CDR3 protein: CASSPDRRSGNTIYF; CDR3 DNA: TGTGCCAGCAGTCCCGACAGGAGGTCTGGAAACACCATATATTTT
clone size: NA; J gene: TRBJ2-7; V gene: TRBV30; D gene: TRBD1; CDR3 protein: CAWSQGVSRSYEQYF; CDR3 DNA: TGTGCCTGGAGTCAGGGGGTATCCCGCTCCTACGAGCAGTACTTC
clone size: NA; J gene: TRBJ1-5; V gene: TRBV6-1; D gene: TRBD1; CDR3 protein: CASSEAGWTGDQPQHF; CDR3 DNA: TGTGCCAGCAGTGAAGCGGGGTGGACAGGGGATCAGCCCCAGCATTTT
clone size: NA; J gene: TRBJ1-4; V gene: TRBV21-1; D gene: NA; CDR3 protein: CASKGQGRF; CDR3 DNA: TGTGCCAGCAAAGGACAGGGCCGTTTT
clone size: NA; J gene: TRBJ1-1; V gene: TRBV19; D gene: NA; CDR3 protein: CASSIKAARRNTEAFF; CDR3 DNA: TGTGCCAGTAGTATTAAGGCGGCCCGGCGGAACACTGAAGCTTTCTTT
clone size: NA; J gene: TRBJ2-6; V gene: TRBV28; D gene: NA; CDR3 protein: CASSLRGGPGANVLTF; CDR3 DNA: TGTGCCAGCAGTTTAAGGGGGGGGCCTGGGGCCAACGTCCTGACTTTC
clone size: NA; J gene: TRBJ2-7; V gene: TRBV6-5; D gene: NA; CDR3 protein: CASTRQVSSSYEQYF; CDR3 DNA: TGTGCCAGCACCCGACAGGTTTCAAGCTCCTACGAGCAGTACTTC
clone size: NA; J gene: TRBJ1-1; V gene: TRBV5-4; D gene: NA; CDR3 protein: CAAGARMNTEAFF; CDR3 DNA: TGTGCCGCTGGGGCCCGAATGAACACTGAAGCTTTCTTT
clone size: NA; J gene: TRBJ2-7; V gene: TRBV6-5; D gene: TRBD1; CDR3 protein: CASSLGPAGGSKQYF; CDR3 DNA: TGTGCCAGCAGCCTGGGACCGGCAGGGGGTAGCAAGCAGTACTTC
clone size: NA; J gene: TRBJ1-1; V gene: TRBV5-1; D gene: NA; CDR3 protein: CASSNTQQAMNTEAFF; CDR3 DNA: TGCGCCAGCAGCAACACCCAACAGGCTATGAACACTGAAGCTTTCTTT
clone size: NA; J gene: TRBJ1-4; V gene: TRBV5-1; D gene: NA; CDR3 protein: CASSNGDIGEKLFF; CDR3 DNA: TGCGCCAGCAGCAACGGGGACATTGGTGAAAAACTGTTTTTT
clone size: once; J gene: TRBJ2-7; V gene: TRBV2; D gene: NA; CDR3 protein: CASTEDPYPGEQYF; CDR3 DNA: TGTGCCAGCACCGAGGATCCCTACCCCGGCGAGCAGTACTTC